This TCR beta chain was captured by sequencing in a study of brain metastases from non-small cell lung cancer. Study results and limitations: In 60% to 70% of brain metastases, T-cell clones were expanded compared with matched primary tumors.

There are 14 residues in the CDR3. CDR1 is SGHTA, CDR2 FQGNSA, per germline. With 2 bases removed from V and 6 bases from J, the gap between germline ends came to 11 bases. In the case of this clone: Its matching antigen is unknown.

Only in-frame clones appear in the TCRdb table, and some are missing; sequencing was by immunoSEQ multiplex PCR. The sample yields around 4,500 clones, roughly 85% seen once. The sequence was obtained from a donor aged 40 or over with non-small cell lung cancer. The rearrangement joins TRBV7-2 to TRBJ1-5, with TRBD1 as a possible D gene (6 bases). What was sequenced was primary lung tumor tissue. The CDR3 here is CASSLTGSGQPQHF. CDR3 sequence (DNA): TGTGCCAGCAGCTTAACAGGGTCGGGTCAGCCCCAGCATTTT. Combining the CDR3 with reference TRBV7-2 and TRBJ1-5 gives the whole variable domain GAGVSQSPSNKVTEKGKDVELRCDPISGHTALYWYRQSLGQGLEFLIYFQGNSAPDKSGLPSDRFSAERTGGSVSTLTIQRTQQEDSAVYLCASSLTGSGQPQHFGDGTRLSIL.